The next 14 T cell receptor beta chains were all read from a single sample in a study of T cell changes during pregnancy in multiple sclerosis. Some clones are missing from TCRdb's copy, which holds only in-frame ones; the method was immunoSEQ multiplex PCR. The profile shows roughly 63,000 clones, about 92% of them singletons. Sequenced material: CD8+ T cells from peripheral blood mononuclear cells, taken in the second trimester of pregnancy. Source of these receptors: a female donor with multiple sclerosis, enrolled in a pregnancy study.

The rearrangement joins TRBV27 to TRBJ2-1; TRBD1 aligns across 8 bases. CDR1 and CDR2 from the germline V gene are MNHEY and SMNVEV (reference sequence). The length of the CDR3 is 16 residues. The trim removed 4 bases at V and 5 bases at J, leaving 10 bases unmatched. CDR3 amino acids: CASSSFMGDRNNEQFF. The CDR3 DNA reads TGTGCCAGCAGTTCATTTATGGGGGACAGGAACAATGAGCAGTTCTTC.

The chain combines TRBV9 with TRBJ2-7, with a tentative D call TRBD2 (5 bases). Germline V gene sequence: CDR1 SGDLS, CDR2 YYNGEE. V was clipped by 4 bases and J by 6 bases, with 14 bases between them. The CDR3 consists of 13 residues. CDR3 in DNA: TGTGCCAGCAGCTCAGGCCTAGCCCTCGAGCAGTACTTC. It encodes CASSSGLALEQYF.

The CDR3: CASSSEQWTVGNTIYF. The CDR3 bases are TGCGCCAGCAGCTCGGAACAGTGGACAGTCGGAAACACCATATATTTT. The J gene is TRBJ1-3, the V gene TRBV5-1, with D possibly matching TRBD1 (6 bases). CDR3 length equals 16 residues. Germline CDR1 is SGHRS and CDR2 is YFSETQ. The V end lost 3 bases, the J end lost 4 bases, and 17 bases lay between the germline ends.

The V and J genes are TRBV4-1 and TRBJ2-2; D might be TRBD1 (5 bases). The CDR3 spans 16 residues. Germline CDR1 is MGHRA and CDR2 is YSYEKL. Trimming pared 0 bases from V and 3 bases from J, leaving 11 bases between. The DNA for the CDR3 is TGCGCCAGCAGCCAAGATCGCAGGGCATACACCGGGGAGCTGTTTTTT. Translated: CASSQDRRAYTGELFF.

CDR3: CASSDGGSLAGTTGELFF. Here the CDR3 DNA reads TGTGCCAGCAGTGATGGAGGGAGCCTAGCGGGAACCACCGGGGAGCTGTTTTTT. This chain connects TRBV6-1 to TRBJ2-2; the match to TRBD2 covers 9 bases. The CDR3 has 18 residues. The germline V gene encodes CDR1 MNHNS and CDR2 SASEGT. The V gene end was trimmed by 3 bases and the J gene end by 4 bases; junction bases not matched to a gene: 12.

The V and J genes are TRBV10-3 and TRBJ1-4; 9 bases map to TRBD1. The CDR3 has 15 amino acids. V lost 0 bases, J lost 7 bases, and 3 bases stayed unmatched. In germline, CDR1 is ENHRY, CDR2 SYGVKD. CDR3 residues: CAISESGTGTEKLFF. Here the CDR3 DNA reads TGTGCCATCAGTGAGTCGGGGACAGGGACTGAAAAACTGTTTTTT.

In its sample, this clone was seen once. This chain joins TRBV11-3 and TRBJ1-3; TRBD1 agrees at 8 bases. The germline V gene has CDR1 SGHNT and CDR2 YENEEA. CDR3 size: 16 residues. V lost 5 bases, J lost 0 bases, and 6 bases stayed unmatched. Here the CDR3 reads CASSLWTGYSGNTIYF. For the CDR3, the DNA is TGTGCCAGCAGCCTATGGACAGGGTACTCTGGAAACACCATATATTTT.

This chain links TRBV6-1 with TRBJ2-5, with 7 bases identical to TRBD2. Germline assignment: CDR1 MNHNS and CDR2 SASEGT. V lost 8 bases and J lost 2; bases outside the gene matches: 11. This CDR3 has 15 amino acids. The CDR3 here is CASLDSAGRQETQYF. In DNA form, the CDR3 reads TGTGCCAGCCTAGATTCAGCGGGAAGGCAAGAGACCCAGTACTTC.

This sequence joins TRBV7-6 and TRBJ1-1, with 8 bases lining up with TRBD1. Looked up from germline, CDR1 is SGHVS and CDR2 is FNYEAQ. V dropped 6 bases and J dropped 5; count of bases not matched to a gene: 8. This CDR3 contains 14 residues. The DNA of the CDR3 is TGTGCCAGCAGTCCACCAGGGGGCAGGACTGAAGCTTTCTTT. Protein: CASSPPGGRTEAFF.

V is TRBV4-3 and J is TRBJ2-1; 9 bases are shared with TRBD2. This CDR3 region has 17 residues. Germline V CDR1 and CDR2: LGHNA, YSLEER. The V gene end was trimmed by 0 bases and the J gene end by 7 bases; junction bases not matched to a gene: 10. The CDR3 reads CASSQDGLAGLGNEQFF. The CDR3, as DNA: TGCGCCAGCAGCCAAGACGGGCTAGCGGGATTGGGGAATGAGCAGTTCTTC.

This chain links TRBV7-2 with TRBJ2-3; 9 nucleotides align to TRBD2. CDR3 length equals 15 residues. CDR1 and CDR2 (germline): SGHTA, FQGNSA. V was clipped by 5 bases and J by 3 bases; unmatched bases: 6. Here the CDR3 DNA reads TGTGCCAGCAGCACGTGGCGGGGGGGTACAGATACGCAGTATTTT. Its translation is CASSTWRGGTDTQYF.

CDR3 residues: CASSDPGSRNYGYTF. In DNA form, the CDR3 reads TGTGCCAGCTCCGATCCCGGGAGCAGAAACTATGGCTACACCTTC. The rearrangement links TRBV27 to TRBJ1-2, with D uncertain. The germline CDR1 and CDR2 sequences are MNHEY and SMNVEV (reference sequence). CDR3 length: 15 residues. V shed 8 bases and J shed 2 bases, with 18 bases lying between them.

This sequence joins TRBV4-3 and TRBJ1-2, with a possible D match to TRBD1 (6 bases). Per the germline V gene, CDR1 is LGHNA and CDR2 is YSLEER. Trimming stripped 4 bases from V and 3 bases from J, with 21 bases between. The CDR3 contains 17 residues. The CDR3 loop is CASSPDSTGGMYYGYTF. CDR3 bases: TGCGCCAGCAGCCCAGACAGCACGGGGGGCATGTACTATGGCTACACCTTC.

The chain employs TRBV18 and TRBJ2-7, with TRBD1 matching over 10 bases. Per germline, CDR1 KGHSH and CDR2 LQKENI. The CDR3 has 15 amino acids. Unmatched junction bases numbered 1, after V lost 0 bases and J lost 2 bases. CDR3 in DNA: TGTGCCAGCTCACCACCGGGGACAGGGGCCTACGAGCAGTACTTC. Protein: CASSPPGTGAYEQYF.